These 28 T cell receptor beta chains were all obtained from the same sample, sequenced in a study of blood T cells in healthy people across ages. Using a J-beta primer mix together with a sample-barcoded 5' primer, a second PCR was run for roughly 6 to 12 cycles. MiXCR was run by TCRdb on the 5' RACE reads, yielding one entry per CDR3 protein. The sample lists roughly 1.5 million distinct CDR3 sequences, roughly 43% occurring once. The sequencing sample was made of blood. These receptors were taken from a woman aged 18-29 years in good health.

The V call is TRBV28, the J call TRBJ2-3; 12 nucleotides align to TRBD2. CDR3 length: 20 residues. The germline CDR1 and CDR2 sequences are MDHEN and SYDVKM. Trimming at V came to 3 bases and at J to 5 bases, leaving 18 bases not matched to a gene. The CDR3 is CASSLQVGNRLAGVLDTQYF. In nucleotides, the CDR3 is TGTGCCAGCAGTTTGCAAGTGGGAAACCGACTAGCGGGAGTGTTAGATACGCAGTATTTT.

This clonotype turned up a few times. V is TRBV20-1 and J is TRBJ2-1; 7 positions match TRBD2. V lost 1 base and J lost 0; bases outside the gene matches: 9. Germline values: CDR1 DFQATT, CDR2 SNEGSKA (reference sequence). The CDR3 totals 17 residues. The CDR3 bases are TGCAGTGCTAGAGTGGGTAGCGGGCGACCCTCCTACAATGAGCAGTTCTTC. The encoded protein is CSARVGSGRPSYNEQFF.

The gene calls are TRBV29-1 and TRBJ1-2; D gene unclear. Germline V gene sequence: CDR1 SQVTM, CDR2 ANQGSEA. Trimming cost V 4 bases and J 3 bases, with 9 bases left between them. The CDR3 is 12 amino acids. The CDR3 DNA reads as TGCAGCGTTGTAAGCCAATACTATGGCTACACCTTC. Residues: CSVVSQYYGYTF.

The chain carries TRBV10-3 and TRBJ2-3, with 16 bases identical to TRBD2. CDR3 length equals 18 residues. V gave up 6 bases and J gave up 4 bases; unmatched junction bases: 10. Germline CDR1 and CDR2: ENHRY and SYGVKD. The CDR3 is CAISPGTSGGAFADTQYF. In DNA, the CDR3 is TGTGCCATCAGCCCCGGGACTAGCGGGGGGGCCTTCGCAGATACGCAGTATTTT.

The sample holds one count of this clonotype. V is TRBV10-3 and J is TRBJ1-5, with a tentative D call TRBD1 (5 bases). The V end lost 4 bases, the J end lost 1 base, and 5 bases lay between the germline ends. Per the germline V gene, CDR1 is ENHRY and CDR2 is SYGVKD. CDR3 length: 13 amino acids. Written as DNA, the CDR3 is TGTGCCATCAGTGCAGGGAGCAATCAGCCCCAGCATTTT. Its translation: CAISAGSNQPQHF.

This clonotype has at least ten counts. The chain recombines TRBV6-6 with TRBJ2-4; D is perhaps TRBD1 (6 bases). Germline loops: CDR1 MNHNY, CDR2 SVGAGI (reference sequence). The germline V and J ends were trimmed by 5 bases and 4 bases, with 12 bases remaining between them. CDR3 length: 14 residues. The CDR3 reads CASSQQGTKNIQYF. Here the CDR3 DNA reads TGTGCCAGCAGTCAACAGGGTACTAAAAACATTCAGTACTTC.

The CDR3 protein is CASDPLNEQFF. For the CDR3, the DNA is TGTGCCTCCGACCCCCTCAATGAGCAGTTCTTC. The chain joins TRBV7-2 to TRBJ2-1; D remains unclear. V was pared by 11 bases and J by 6 bases, with 11 bases between. The CDR3 spans 11 residues. Germline CDR1 reads SGHTA; CDR2 reads FQGNSA.

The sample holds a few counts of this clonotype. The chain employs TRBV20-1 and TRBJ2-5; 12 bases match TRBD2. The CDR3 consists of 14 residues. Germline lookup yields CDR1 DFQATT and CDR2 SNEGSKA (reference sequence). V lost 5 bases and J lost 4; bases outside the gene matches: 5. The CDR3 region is CSALRTSGVETQYF. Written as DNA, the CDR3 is TGCAGTGCTTTGAGGACTAGCGGGGTAGAGACCCAGTACTTC.

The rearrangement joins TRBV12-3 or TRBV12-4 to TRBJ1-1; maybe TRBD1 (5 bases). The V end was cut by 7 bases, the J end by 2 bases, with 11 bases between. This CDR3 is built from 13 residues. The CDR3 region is CASIRGVNTEAFF. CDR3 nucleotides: TGTGCCAGCATCAGAGGGGTTAACACTGAAGCTTTCTTT.

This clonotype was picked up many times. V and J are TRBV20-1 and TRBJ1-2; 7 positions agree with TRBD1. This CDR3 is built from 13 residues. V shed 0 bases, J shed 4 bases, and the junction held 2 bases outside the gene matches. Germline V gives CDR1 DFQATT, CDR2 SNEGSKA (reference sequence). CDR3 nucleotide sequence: TGCAGTGCTAGAGATTGGGACAGCTATGGCTACACCTTC. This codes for CSARDWDSYGYTF.

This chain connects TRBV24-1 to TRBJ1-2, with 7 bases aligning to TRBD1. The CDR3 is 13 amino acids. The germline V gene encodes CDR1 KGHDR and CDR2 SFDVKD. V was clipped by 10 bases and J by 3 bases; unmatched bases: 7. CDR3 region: CATSGGLDYGYTF. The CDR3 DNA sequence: TGTGCCACTTCAGGGGGATTGGACTATGGCTACACCTTC.

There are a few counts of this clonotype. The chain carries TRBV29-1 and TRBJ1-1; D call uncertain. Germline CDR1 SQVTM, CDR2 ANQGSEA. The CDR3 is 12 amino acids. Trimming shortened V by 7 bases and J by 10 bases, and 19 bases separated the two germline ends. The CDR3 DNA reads TGCAGCGCCGCGGGAGGAAGTGGGGTAGCTTTCTTT. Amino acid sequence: CSAAGGSGVAFF. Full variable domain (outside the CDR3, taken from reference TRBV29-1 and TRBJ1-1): SAVISQKPSRDICQRGTSLTIQCQVDSQVTMMFWYRQQPGQSLTLIATANQGSEATYESGFVIDKFPISRPNLTFSTLTVSNMSPEDSSIYLCSAAGGSGVAFFGQGTRLTVV.

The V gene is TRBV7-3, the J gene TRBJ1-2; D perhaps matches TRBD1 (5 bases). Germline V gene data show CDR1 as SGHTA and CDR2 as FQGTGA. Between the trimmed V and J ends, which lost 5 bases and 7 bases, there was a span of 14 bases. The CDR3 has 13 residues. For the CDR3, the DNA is TGTGCCAGCAGCGCAGACAGAACTGCTGGCTACACCTTC. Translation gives CASSADRTAGYTF.

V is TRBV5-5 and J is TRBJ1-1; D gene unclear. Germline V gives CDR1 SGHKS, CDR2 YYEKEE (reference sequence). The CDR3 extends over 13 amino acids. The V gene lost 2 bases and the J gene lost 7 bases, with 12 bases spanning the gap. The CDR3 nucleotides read TGTGCCAGCAGCTTTTGGATGGATGGTGAAGCTTTCTTT. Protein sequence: CASSFWMDGEAFF.

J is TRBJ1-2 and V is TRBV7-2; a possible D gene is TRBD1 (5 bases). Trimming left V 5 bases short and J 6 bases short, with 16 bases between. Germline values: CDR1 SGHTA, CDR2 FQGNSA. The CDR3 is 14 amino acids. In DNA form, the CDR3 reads TGTGCCAGCAGCCCGATGCTGGGGGACCATGGCTACACCTTC. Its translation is CASSPMLGDHGYTF.

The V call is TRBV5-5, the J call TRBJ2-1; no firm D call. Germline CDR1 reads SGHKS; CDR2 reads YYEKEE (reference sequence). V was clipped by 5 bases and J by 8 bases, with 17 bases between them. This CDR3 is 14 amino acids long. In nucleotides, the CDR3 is TGTGCCAGCAGACTCGTAAGGCCGGCCGATGAGCAGTTCTTC. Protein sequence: CASRLVRPADEQFF.

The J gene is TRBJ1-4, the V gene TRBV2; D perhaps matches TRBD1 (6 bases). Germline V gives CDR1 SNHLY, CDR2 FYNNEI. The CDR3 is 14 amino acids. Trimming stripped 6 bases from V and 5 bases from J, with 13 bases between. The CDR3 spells CASRQTGNNEKLFF. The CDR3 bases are TGTGCCAGCAGACAAACAGGGAACAATGAAAAACTGTTTTTT.

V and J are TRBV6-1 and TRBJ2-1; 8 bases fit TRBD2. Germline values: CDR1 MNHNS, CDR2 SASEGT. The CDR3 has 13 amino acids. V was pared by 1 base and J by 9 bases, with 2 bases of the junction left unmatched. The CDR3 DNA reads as TGTGCCAGCAGTGAAGGGACTAGCTGTGAGCAGTTCTTC. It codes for CASSEGTSCEQFF.

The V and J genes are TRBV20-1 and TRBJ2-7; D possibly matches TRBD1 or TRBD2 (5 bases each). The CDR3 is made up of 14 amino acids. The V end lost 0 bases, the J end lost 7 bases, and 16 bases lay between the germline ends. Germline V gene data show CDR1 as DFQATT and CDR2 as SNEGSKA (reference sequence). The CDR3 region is CSAREEGLTGEQYF. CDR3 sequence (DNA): TGCAGTGCTAGAGAAGAGGGGCTCACGGGGGAGCAGTACTTC.

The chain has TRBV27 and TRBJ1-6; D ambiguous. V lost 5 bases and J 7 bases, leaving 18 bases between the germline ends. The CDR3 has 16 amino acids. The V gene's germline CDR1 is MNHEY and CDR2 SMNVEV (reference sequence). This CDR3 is CASSLVVMGPNSPLHF. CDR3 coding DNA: TGTGCCAGCAGTCTCGTCGTCATGGGTCCAAATTCACCCCTCCACTTT.

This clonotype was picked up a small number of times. The CDR3 sequence: CAISDPDRANTGELFF. CDR3 nucleotide sequence: TGTGCCATCAGTGATCCGGACAGGGCGAACACCGGGGAGCTGTTTTTT. The chain employs TRBV10-3 and TRBJ2-2; 8 nucleotides align to TRBD1. The CDR3 consists of 16 residues. Germline V gene data show CDR1 as ENHRY and CDR2 as SYGVKD. V trimming: 3 bases; J trimming: 0 bases; junction bases outside the gene matches: 3.

The CDR3 nucleotides are TGCAGTGCTAAAGGGCGGGGCGCGGGCAATCAGCCCCAGCATTTT. This sequence encodes CSAKGRGAGNQPQHF. The V call is TRBV20-1, the J call TRBJ1-5; possibly TRBD1 for D (5 bases). V lost 4 bases and J lost 2, with 15 bases in between. The CDR3 extends over 15 amino acids. CDR1 DFQATT and CDR2 SNEGSKA come from the germline V gene (reference sequence).

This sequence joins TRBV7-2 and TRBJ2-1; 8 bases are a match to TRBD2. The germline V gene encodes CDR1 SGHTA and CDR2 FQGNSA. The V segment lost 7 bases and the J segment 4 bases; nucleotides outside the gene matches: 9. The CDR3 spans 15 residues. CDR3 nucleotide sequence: TGTGCCAGCAACGCGGAGCGGGGGCCGTACAATGAGCAGTTCTTC. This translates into CASNAERGPYNEQFF.

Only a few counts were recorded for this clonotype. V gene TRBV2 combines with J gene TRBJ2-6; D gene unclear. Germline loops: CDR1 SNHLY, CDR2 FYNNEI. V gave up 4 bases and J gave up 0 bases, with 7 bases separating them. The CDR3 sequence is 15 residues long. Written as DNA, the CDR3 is TGTGCCAGCAGTGCCCTACTCTCTGGGGCCAACGTCCTGACTTTC. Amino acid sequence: CASSALLSGANVLTF.

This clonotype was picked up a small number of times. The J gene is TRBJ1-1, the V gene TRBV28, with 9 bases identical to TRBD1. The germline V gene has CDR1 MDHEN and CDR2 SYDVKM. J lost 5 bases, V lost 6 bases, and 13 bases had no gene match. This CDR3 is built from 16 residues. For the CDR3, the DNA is TGTGCCAGCAGGGGGGGTGTCTGGGACAGGGTGACTGAAGCTTTCTTT. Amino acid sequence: CASRGGVWDRVTEAFF.

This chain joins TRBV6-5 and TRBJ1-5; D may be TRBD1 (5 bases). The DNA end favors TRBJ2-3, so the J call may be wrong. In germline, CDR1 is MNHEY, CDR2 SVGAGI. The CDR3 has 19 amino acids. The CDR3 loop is CASSYRAASQGYSNQPQYF. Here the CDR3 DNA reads TGTGCCAGCAGTTACAGGGCGGCGTCCCAGGGCTATAGCAATCAGCCCCAGTATTTT.

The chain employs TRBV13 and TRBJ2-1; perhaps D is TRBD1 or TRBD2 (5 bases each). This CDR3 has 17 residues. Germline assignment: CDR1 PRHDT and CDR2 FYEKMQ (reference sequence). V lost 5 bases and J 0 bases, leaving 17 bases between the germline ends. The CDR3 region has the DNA TGTGCCAGCAGCGTCTACCGGGACGGAGGCTCCTACAATGAGCAGTTCTTC. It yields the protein CASSVYRDGGSYNEQFF. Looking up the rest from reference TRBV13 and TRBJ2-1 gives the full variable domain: AAGVIQSPRHLIKEKRETATLKCYPIPRHDTVYWYQQGPGQDPQFLISFYEKMQSDKGSIPDRFSAQQFSDYHSELNMSSLELGDSALYFCASSVYRDGGSYNEQFFGPGTRLTVL.

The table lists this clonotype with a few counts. The CDR3 DNA sequence: TGTGCCAGCAGCCAAGTAGGCGGGGGAGTCTACGAGCAGTACTTC. Its translation is CASSQVGGGVYEQYF. The chain has TRBV3-1 and TRBJ2-7; 7 bases line up with TRBD2. The CDR3 spans 15 residues. V shed 1 base, J shed 3 bases, and the junction held 6 bases outside the gene matches. CDR1 LGHDT and CDR2 YNNKEL come from the germline V gene (reference sequence).